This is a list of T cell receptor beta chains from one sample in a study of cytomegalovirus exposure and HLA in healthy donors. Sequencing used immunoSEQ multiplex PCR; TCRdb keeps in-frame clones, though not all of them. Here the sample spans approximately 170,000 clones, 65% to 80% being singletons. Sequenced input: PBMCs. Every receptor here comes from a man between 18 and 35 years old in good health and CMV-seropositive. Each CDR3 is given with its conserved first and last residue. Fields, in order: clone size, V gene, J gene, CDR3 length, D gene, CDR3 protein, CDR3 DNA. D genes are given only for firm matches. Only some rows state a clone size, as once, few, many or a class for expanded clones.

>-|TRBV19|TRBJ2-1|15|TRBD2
CASSMRLAGAGEQFF
TGTGCCAGTAGTATGCGACTAGCGGGAGCGGGTGAGCAGTTCTTC
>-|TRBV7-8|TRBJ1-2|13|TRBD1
CASSTGGSYGYTF
TGTGCCAGCAGCACAGGGGGGAGCTATGGCTACACCTTC
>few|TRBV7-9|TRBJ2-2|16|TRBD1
CASSSLIDRADGELFF
TGTGCCAGCAGCTCACTTATTGACAGGGCCGACGGGGAGCTGTTTTTT
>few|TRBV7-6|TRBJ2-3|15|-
CASSFRDSDTDTQYF
TGTGCCAGCAGCTTCCGGGACTCAGACACAGATACGCAGTATTTT
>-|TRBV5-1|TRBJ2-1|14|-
CASSLAEGASMQFF
TGCGCCAGCAGCTTGGCGGAGGGGGCGAGTATGCAGTTCTTC
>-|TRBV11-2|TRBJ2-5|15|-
CASSLVGLRQETQYF
TGTGCCAGCAGCTTAGTTGGTCTAAGACAGGAGACCCAGTACTTC
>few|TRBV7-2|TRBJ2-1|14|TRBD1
CASSPRQGIHEQFF
TGTGCCAGCAGCCCTAGACAGGGGATCCATGAGCAGTTCTTC
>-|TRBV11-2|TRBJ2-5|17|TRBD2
CASSSEGLAGWEETQYF
TGTGCCAGCAGCTCCGAAGGACTAGCGGGGTGGGAGGAGACCCAGTACTTC
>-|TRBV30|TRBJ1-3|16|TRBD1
CAWSDRGLDSGNTIYF
TGTGCCTGGAGTGACAGGGGGCTCGACTCTGGAAACACCATATATTTT
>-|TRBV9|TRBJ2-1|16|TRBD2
CASSPRGLAGDNEQFF
TGTGCCAGCAGCCCACGGGGACTAGCGGGGGACAATGAGCAGTTCTTC
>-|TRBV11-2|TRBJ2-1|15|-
CASSYGGVGYNEQFF
TGTGCCAGCAGCTACGGGGGAGTGGGCTACAATGAGCAGTTCTTC
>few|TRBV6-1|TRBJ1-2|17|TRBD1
CASSGPPGTAINYGYTF
TGTGCCAGCAGTGGACCGCCAGGGACAGCAATTAACTATGGCTACACCTTC
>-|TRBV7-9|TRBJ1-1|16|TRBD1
CASSPEGGAGRTEAFF
TGTGCCAGCAGCCCCGAAGGGGGCGCGGGGAGAACTGAAGCTTTCTTT
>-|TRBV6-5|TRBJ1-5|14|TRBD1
CASRAQGASQPQHF
TGTGCCAGCAGGGCACAGGGGGCTAGTCAGCCCCAGCATTTT
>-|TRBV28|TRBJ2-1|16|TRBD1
CASSSPGQGGYNEQFF
TGTGCCAGCAGTTCACCGGGACAGGGTGGATACAATGAGCAGTTCTTC
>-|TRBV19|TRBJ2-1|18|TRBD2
CASDGRGYGVSGVYEQFF
TGTGCCAGTGATGGGAGGGGTTATGGAGTGAGCGGGGTTTATGAGCAGTTCTTC
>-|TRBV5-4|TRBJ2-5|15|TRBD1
CASSFAGGAGETQYF
TGTGCCAGCAGCTTCGCAGGGGGCGCCGGGGAGACCCAGTACTTC
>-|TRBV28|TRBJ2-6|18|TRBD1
CASRSPGQGTFGANVLTF
TGTGCCAGCAGATCACCGGGACAGGGAACGTTCGGGGCCAACGTCCTGACTTTC
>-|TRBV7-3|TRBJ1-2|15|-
CASSLAPDGVYGYTF
TGTGCCAGCAGCTTAGCCCCCGACGGGGTCTATGGCTACACCTTC
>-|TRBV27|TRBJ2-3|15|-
CASSLGGPSTDTQYF
TGTGCCAGCAGTTTGGGAGGACCTAGCACAGATACGCAGTATTTT
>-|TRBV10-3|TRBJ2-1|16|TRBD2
CAIRGHGAGGEYEQFF
TGTGCCATCAGGGGGCACGGAGCGGGGGGGGAGTATGAGCAGTTCTTC
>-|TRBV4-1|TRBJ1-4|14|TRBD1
CASSQGDRDEKLFF
TGCGCCAGCAGCCAAGGGGACAGGGATGAAAAACTGTTTTTT
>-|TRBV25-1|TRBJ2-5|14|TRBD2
CASSGASGNETQYF
TGTGCCAGCAGTGGAGCTAGCGGGAATGAGACCCAGTACTTC
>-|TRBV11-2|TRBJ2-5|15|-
CASSPTGVHQETQYF
TGTGCCAGCAGCCCCACGGGGGTCCACCAAGAGACCCAGTACTTC
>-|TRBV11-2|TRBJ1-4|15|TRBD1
CASSLGTGSNEKLFF
TGTGCCAGCAGCTTAGGGACAGGATCTAATGAAAAACTGTTTTTT
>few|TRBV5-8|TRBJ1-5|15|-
CASSLKGGGDQPQHF
TGTGCCAGCAGCTTGAAGGGCGGAGGGGATCAGCCCCAGCATTTT
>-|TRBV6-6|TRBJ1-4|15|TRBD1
CASTLQGATNEKLFF
TGTGCCAGCACCCTGCAGGGGGCAACTAATGAAAAACTGTTTTTT
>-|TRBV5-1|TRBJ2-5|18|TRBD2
CASSLGYGTSLRLETQYF
TGCGCCAGCAGCTTGGGGTATGGGACTAGCCTCAGATTGGAGACCCAGTACTTC
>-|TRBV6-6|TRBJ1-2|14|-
CASSYPESVYGYTF
TGTGCCAGCAGTTACCCGGAGAGTGTATATGGCTACACCTTC
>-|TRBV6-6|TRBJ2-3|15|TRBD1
CASSYSGDRLDTQYF
TGTGCCAGCAGTTACTCGGGGGACAGGCTTGATACGCAGTATTTT
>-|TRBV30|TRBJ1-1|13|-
CAWSVQGNTEAFF
TGTGCCTGGAGTGTACAGGGGAACACTGAAGCTTTCTTT
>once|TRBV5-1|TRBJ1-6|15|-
CASSLAGAQNSPLHF
TGCGCCAGCAGCTTGGCAGGGGCGCAGAATTCACCCCTCCACTTT
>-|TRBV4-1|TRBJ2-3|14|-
CASSPTSFLDTQYF
TGCGCCAGCAGCCCGACTAGTTTTTTGGATACGCAGTATTTT
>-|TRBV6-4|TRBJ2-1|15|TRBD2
CASSDGLAGDNEQFF
TGTGCCAGCAGTGACGGGCTAGCGGGAGACAATGAGCAGTTCTTC
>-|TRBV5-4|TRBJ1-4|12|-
CASSASGEKLFF
TGTGCCAGCAGCGCCTCAGGTGAAAAACTGTTTTTT
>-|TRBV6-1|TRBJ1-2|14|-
CASSEGRGGYGYTF
TGTGCCAGCAGTGAAGGTAGGGGCGGCTATGGCTACACCTTC
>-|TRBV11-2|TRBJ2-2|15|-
CASSLGTENTGELFF
TGTGCCAGCAGCTTAGGGACAGAAAATACCGGGGAGCTGTTTTTT
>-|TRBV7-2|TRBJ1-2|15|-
CASNLHRGSSDGYTF
TGTGCCAGCAACTTACACCGCGGCAGCTCCGATGGCTACACCTTC
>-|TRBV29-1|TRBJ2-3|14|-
CSVVGLALTDTQYF
TGCAGCGTTGTGGGGTTAGCGCTCACAGATACGCAGTATTTT
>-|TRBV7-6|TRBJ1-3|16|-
CASSLDPARLGNTIYF
TGTGCCAGCAGCTTAGACCCTGCGAGACTTGGAAACACCATATATTTT
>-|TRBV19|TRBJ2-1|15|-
CASSGLGDTYNEQFF
TGTGCCAGTAGTGGGTTGGGAGATACTTACAATGAGCAGTTCTTC
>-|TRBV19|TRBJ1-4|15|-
CASSSKQVANEKLFF
TGTGCCAGTAGTTCGAAACAGGTGGCTAATGAAAAACTGTTTTTT
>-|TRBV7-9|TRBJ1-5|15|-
CASSLGQNSNQPQHF
TGTGCCAGCAGCTTAGGCCAGAATAGCAATCAGCCCCAGCATTTT
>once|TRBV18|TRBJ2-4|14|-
CASSPQPPGNIQYF
TGTGCCAGCTCACCCCAACCCCCGGGAAACATTCAGTACTTC
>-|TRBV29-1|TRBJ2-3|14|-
CTTREGYSTDTQYF
TGCACCACTAGAGAAGGCTACAGCACAGATACGCAGTATTTT
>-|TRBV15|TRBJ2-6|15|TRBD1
CATSTTGPGANVLTF
TGTGCCACCAGCACGACAGGGCCTGGGGCCAACGTCCTGACTTTC
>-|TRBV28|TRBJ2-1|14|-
CASSLLEGYNEQFF
TGTGCCAGCAGTTTGCTCGAGGGATACAATGAGCAGTTCTTC
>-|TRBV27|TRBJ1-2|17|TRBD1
CASSSYSGQGRNYGYTF
TGTGCCAGCAGTTCATATAGTGGACAGGGCCGAAACTATGGCTACACCTTC
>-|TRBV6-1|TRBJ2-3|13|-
CASNIQGADTQYF
TGTGCCAGCAATATCCAGGGCGCAGATACGCAGTATTTT
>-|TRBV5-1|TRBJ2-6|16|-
CASSPEAGTGANVLTF
TGCGCCAGCAGCCCCGAGGCGGGAACCGGGGCCAACGTCCTGACTTTC
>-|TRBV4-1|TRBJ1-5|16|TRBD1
CASSQDYGGGGQPQHF
TGCGCCAGCAGCCAAGATTATGGAGGGGGCGGTCAGCCCCAGCATTTT
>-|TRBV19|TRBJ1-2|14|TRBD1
CASMGTAYNYGYTF
TGTGCCAGTATGGGGACAGCCTACAACTATGGCTACACCTTC
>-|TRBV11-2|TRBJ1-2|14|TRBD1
CASSSGQGGYGYTF
TGTGCCAGCAGCTCAGGACAGGGGGGGTATGGCTACACCTTC
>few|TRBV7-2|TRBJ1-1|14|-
CASSLSFGNTEAFF
TGTGCCAGCAGCTTAAGCTTCGGGAACACTGAAGCTTTCTTT
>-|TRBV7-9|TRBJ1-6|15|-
CASSSSPRDNSPLHF
TGTGCCAGCAGCTCCAGCCCGCGGGATAATTCACCCCTCCACTTT
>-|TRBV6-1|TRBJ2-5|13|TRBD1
CASSKRGLETQYF
TGTGCCAGCAGTAAGAGGGGGCTGGAGACCCAGTACTTC
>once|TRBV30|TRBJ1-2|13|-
CAWSTSGGYGYTF
TGTGCCTGGAGTACGAGCGGAGGTTATGGCTACACCTTC